A selection of T cell receptor beta chains follows, all from one sample in a study of blood T cell repertoires in COVID-19. This table comes from immunoSEQ multiplex PCR, and its TCRdb copy is limited to in-frame clones, with some not included. This sample has 150,000 to 200,000 clones, with 70% to 90% found just once. The sequencing input was peripheral blood. These TCRs come from a woman aged 60 to 75 with COVID-19, enrolled during active disease. Each CDR3 is given with its conserved first and last residue.

j_call v_call cdr3_aa
TRBJ2-1 TRBV29-1 CSAPSTGGNEQFF
TRBJ1-1 TRBV4-3 CASSQSFQGLGTEAFF
TRBJ2-1 TRBV19 CASSTFGTGFNEQFF
TRBJ1-1 TRBV6-5 CASSYLGAFTF
TRBJ2-7 TRBV28 CALQGNPSYEQYF
TRBJ1-5 TRBV7-9 CASSLGGQPQHF
TRBJ2-7 TRBV9 CASSVEVKGLASEQYF
TRBJ1-5 TRBV23-1 CASSQSGVNNQPQHF
TRBJ1-5 TRBV19 CASADRGGYSNQPQHF
TRBJ1-2 TRBV4-3 CASSQEYRRQGTNYGYTF
TRBJ2-5 TRBV12-3/TRBV12-4 CASSVRDSQYF
TRBJ1-5 TRBV24-1 CATSTGQGERQPQHF